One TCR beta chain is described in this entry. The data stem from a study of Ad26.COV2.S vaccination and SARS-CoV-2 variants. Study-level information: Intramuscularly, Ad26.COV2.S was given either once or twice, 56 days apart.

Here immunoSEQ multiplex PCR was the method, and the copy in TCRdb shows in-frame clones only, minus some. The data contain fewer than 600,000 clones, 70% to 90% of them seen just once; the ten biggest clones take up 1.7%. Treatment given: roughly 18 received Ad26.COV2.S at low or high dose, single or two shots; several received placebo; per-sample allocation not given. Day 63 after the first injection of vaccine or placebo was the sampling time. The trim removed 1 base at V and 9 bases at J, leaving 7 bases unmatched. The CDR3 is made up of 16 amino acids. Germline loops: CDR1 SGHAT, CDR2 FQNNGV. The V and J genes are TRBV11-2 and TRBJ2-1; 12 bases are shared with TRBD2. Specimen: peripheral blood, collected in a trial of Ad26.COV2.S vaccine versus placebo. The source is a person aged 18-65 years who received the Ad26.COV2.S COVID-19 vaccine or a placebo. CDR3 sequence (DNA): TGTGCCAGCAGCTTAGGTGGAGGACTAGCGGGGCGTGAGCAGTTCTTC. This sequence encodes CASSLGGGLAGREQFF.